Listed below are T cell receptor beta chains from one sample, sequenced in a study of blood T cell repertoires in COVID-19. Method: immunoSEQ multiplex PCR; TCRdb's copy keeps in-frame clones and lacks some. The table records 110,000 or so clones, roughly 90% of them present only once. The sample comprised peripheral blood. These receptor sequences come from a woman aged 65 to 85 who had recovered from COVID-19. The CDR3 runs from the conserved cysteine through the conserved F or W. D genes are given only for firm matches. Not every row has a clone size; where given, it reads once, few, many or a size class.

V	size	length	J	D	DNA	CDR3
TRBV19	few	15	TRBJ2-7	TRBD2	TGTGCCAGTAGTGTCGGACTAGCGGGAGGACGGAGGCAGTACTTC	CASSVGLAGGRRQYF
TRBV7-2	-	15	TRBJ1-3	-	TGTGCCAGCAGCTTAGGACAGTTCTCTGGAAACACCATATATTTT	CASSLGQFSGNTIYF
TRBV2	-	13	TRBJ1-1	-	TGTGCCAGTACGGGAGCCCCGAACACTGAAGCTTTCTTT	CASTGAPNTEAFF
TRBV9	-	15	TRBJ2-1	TRBD1	TGTGCCAGCAGCAACCGGGACAGACGTTACAATGAGCAGTTCTTC	CASSNRDRRYNEQFF
TRBV10-3	-	14	TRBJ2-2	-	TGTGCCATCAGGGGGGGACAGAAACCCGGGGAGCTGTTTTTT	CAIRGGQKPGELFF
TRBV23-1	-	16	TRBJ1-5	-	TGCGCCAGCAGTCATCCCCCTGGACCGGGGAGTCAGCCCCAGCATTTT	CASSHPPGPGSQPQHF
TRBV7-2	-	17	TRBJ2-1	TRBD1	TGTGCCAGCAGCTTAAGCGGCCGGACAGGGGGCCTTGGTGAGCAGTTCTTC	CASSLSGRTGGLGEQFF
TRBV28	-	16	TRBJ1-5	TRBD1	TGTGCCAGCAGTTCCCCTTACAGGGGGGGGAATCAGCCCCAGCATTTT	CASSSPYRGGNQPQHF
TRBV5-1	-	15	TRBJ1-1	-	TGCGCCAGCTCCCTCCGGGGAGGACCGAACACTGAAGCTTTCTTT	CASSLRGGPNTEAFF
TRBV7-9	-	15	TRBJ2-3	TRBD1	TGTGCCAGCAGCTTAGGGACAGGGAGCACAGATACGCAGTATTTT	CASSLGTGSTDTQYF
TRBV15	few	16	TRBJ1-4	-	TGTGCCACCAGCAGAGATTGGCCTGCAACTAATGAAAAACTGTTTTTT	CATSRDWPATNEKLFF
TRBV19	-	21	TRBJ2-2	TRBD1	TGTGCCAGTAGTTCGCCTCTGGGCAGGGGGCAACCCGGGGAACACACCGGGGAGCTGTTTTTT	CASSSPLGRGQPGEHTGELFF
TRBV14	-	15	TRBJ1-4	TRBD1	TGTGCCAGCAGCCCTCGGACAGGGCTGGATGAAAAACTGTTTTTT	CASSPRTGLDEKLFF
TRBV27	-	15	TRBJ2-2	-	TGTGCCAGCAGTTTTTCAGCGACGAACACCGGGGAGCTGTTTTTT	CASSFSATNTGELFF
TRBV5-1	-	15	TRBJ2-3	-	TGCGCCAGCAGCTTGGCCCCGGGTTGGACAGATACGCAGTATTTT	CASSLAPGWTDTQYF
TRBV7-3	-	16	TRBJ2-3	-	TGTGCCAGCAGCTTATTAGGCCAGGGAAGGGCAGATACGCAGTATTTT	CASSLLGQGRADTQYF
TRBV29-1	-	13	TRBJ1-1	-	TGCAGCGTTGAGAGACTGTTGAACACTGAAGCTTTCTTT	CSVERLLNTEAFF
TRBV25-1	-	15	TRBJ2-7	TRBD1	TGTGCCAGCAGTCAAGGGGACAGTGACGGCTACGAGCAGTACTTC	CASSQGDSDGYEQYF
TRBV18	-	14	TRBJ1-4	-	TGTGCCAGCTCACCAGGGGGCCTTGGTGAAAAACTGTTTTTT	CASSPGGLGEKLFF
TRBV28	-	13	TRBJ1-5	-	TGTGCCAGCAGTTTAATATCGAGTCAGCCCCAGCATTTT	CASSLISSQPQHF
TRBV3-1/TRBV3-2	-	14	TRBJ1-5	TRBD1	TGTGCCAGCACCCAGGGGGGGGCGAGTCAGCCCCAGCATTTT	CASTQGGASQPQHF
TRBV2	few	14	TRBJ1-6	TRBD1	TGTGCCAGCAAGGGGACAGGGAAGGGCTCACCCCTCCACTTT	CASKGTGKGSPLHF
TRBV27	-	15	TRBJ2-7	-	TGTGCCAGTCTCCAATCGCCGGGACACTCCTACGAGCAGTACTTC	CASLQSPGHSYEQYF
TRBV19	-	13	TRBJ1-5	-	TGTGCCAGCACCTACTCCCTTAATCAGCCCCAGCATTTT	CASTYSLNQPQHF
TRBV25-1	-	14	TRBJ2-2	-	TGTGCCAGCAGAGCTGACAGCCACACCGGGGAGCTGTTTTTT	CASRADSHTGELFF
TRBV3-1/TRBV3-2	-	15	TRBJ2-5	-	TGTGCCAGCAGCCGTCATCCGGGTATGGGAGAGACCCAGTACTTC	CASSRHPGMGETQYF
TRBV25-1	-	15	TRBJ2-1	TRBD2	TGTGCCAGCAGAAGACTAGCGGGGACTAACAATGAGCAGTTCTTC	CASRRLAGTNNEQFF
TRBV7-9	-	14	TRBJ1-2	-	TGTGCCAGCAGCTTAGTGGCAGGGGACTATGGCTACACCTTC	CASSLVAGDYGYTF
TRBV2	-	12	TRBJ1-1	-	TGTGCCAGCCAATGGACAGACGTAGGAGCTTTCTTT	CASQWTDVGAFF
TRBV7-8	-	16	TRBJ2-1	-	TGTGCCAGCAGCTTAGCGTGGCGGGGGCGGGACAATGAGCAGTTCTTC	CASSLAWRGRDNEQFF
TRBV19	-	17	TRBJ2-3	-	TGTGCCAGTAGTCCTAGTTGGCTAGCGACTAGCACAGATACGCAGTATTTT	CASSPSWLATSTDTQYF
TRBV4-2	-	14	TRBJ1-4	-	TGTGCCAGCAGCCAAGATGCAAGGGCGGGAAAACTGTTTTTT	CASSQDARAGKLFF
TRBV5-1	-	15	TRBJ1-2	-	TGCGCCAGCAGCTTGGTACCCGGGACTGAATATGGCTACACCTTC	CASSLVPGTEYGYTF